Sequencing of this T cell receptor beta chain was carried out in a study of T cell responses to AZD1222 COVID-19 vaccine. Overall study results and limits: Regions 160-218 and 743-854 dominated among vaccine-associated CD4 TCRs spanning spike. No day 14 peak samples; only post-peak repertoires were characterized. In a largely white British group with more females than males, clonal diversity was possibly underestimated.

On this clone itself: The antigen is not known.

Between the trimmed V and J ends, which lost 2 bases and 4 bases, there was a span of 14 bases. The CDR3 covers 16 residues. CDR1 LGHDT and CDR2 YNNKEL come from the germline V gene (reference sequence). Only in-frame clones appear in the TCRdb table, and some are missing; sequencing was by immunoSEQ multiplex PCR. This sample has about 180,000 clones; nearly 95% occur once, and the top ten carry approximately 1.8%. The sample was peripheral blood, taken 28 days after the second AZD1222 dose. V gene TRBV3-1 (or the pseudogene TRBV3-2) combines with J gene TRBJ2-2, with D perhaps matching TRBD1 or TRBD2 (5 bases each). This sequence was found in an adult who received the AZD1222 COVID-19 vaccine. CDR3 sequence reads: CASSQFVTGGTGELFF. CDR3 in DNA: TGTGCCAGCAGCCAATTTGTAACAGGAGGCACCGGGGAGCTGTTTTTT.